These 9 T cell receptor beta chains came from one sample sequenced in a study of OX40 agonist ivuxolimab in advanced cancers. Sequencing used immunoSEQ multiplex PCR; TCRdb keeps in-frame clones, though not all of them. The sample lists over 50,000 clones, about 91% occurring once. The specimen comprised CD4+ or CD8+ T cells sorted from blood, sampled in a trial of the OX40 agonist ivuxolimab. The receptors here all came from an adult with an advanced solid tumor such as melanoma, head and neck, liver or kidney cancer.

The rearrangement links TRBV28 to TRBJ2-7; D perhaps matches TRBD1 (5 bases). The CDR3 covers 15 residues. The V end was cut by 6 bases, the J end by 1 base, with 16 bases between. The V gene's germline CDR1 is MDHEN and CDR2 SYDVKM. Here the CDR3 DNA reads TGTGCCAGCAGATCACAGGAGCCAAGATCCTACGAGCAGTACTTC. Protein: CASRSQEPRSYEQYF.

The chain carries TRBV7-6 and TRBJ2-2, with TRBD1 matching over 9 bases. Germline V gives CDR1 SGHVS, CDR2 FNYEAQ. CDR3 size: 15 residues. Trimming removed 1 base from V and 7 bases from J; junction bases left unmatched: 4. CDR3 sequence reads: CASSLVQGAGGELFF. In DNA form, the CDR3 reads TGTGCCAGCAGCTTAGTACAGGGGGCTGGCGGGGAGCTGTTTTTT.

The chain is built from TRBV28 and TRBJ2-7; D is unresolved. The germline V and J ends were trimmed by 2 bases and 0 bases, with 2 bases remaining between them. From germline, CDR1 is MDHEN and CDR2 SYDVKM. This CDR3 spans 12 amino acids. CDR3 coding DNA: TGTGCCAGCAGTTTACCCTCCTACGAGCAGTACTTC. It yields the protein CASSLPSYEQYF.

This clone is labeled as medium-sized (0.01 to 0.1%). The chain combines TRBV27 with TRBJ2-1; TRBD1 agrees at 8 bases. V gave up 5 bases and J gave up 7 bases; unmatched junction bases: 10. The CDR3 runs 15 residues. From germline, CDR1 is MNHEY and CDR2 SMNVEV (reference sequence). The CDR3 DNA reads as TGTGCCAGCAGTGCTCTTGGACAGGGATCAAATGAGCAGTTCTTC. It translates to CASSALGQGSNEQFF.

The CDR3 bases are TGTGCCAGCTCACCATCTTACGGGGCGAGCTCCTACAATGAGCAGTTCTTC. Protein sequence: CASSPSYGASSYNEQFF. The chain combines TRBV18 with TRBJ2-1, with D possibly being TRBD1 or TRBD2 (5 bases each). This CDR3 has 17 residues. V lost 2 bases and J lost 0, with 14 bases in between. CDR1 and CDR2 (germline): KGHSH, LQKENI. Supplemented by reference TRBV18 and TRBJ2-1, the full variable domain reads NAGVMQNPRHLVRRRGQEARLRCSPMKGHSHVYWYRQLPEEGLKFMVYLQKENIIDESGMPKERFSAEFPKEGPSILRIQQVVRGDSAAYFCASSPSYGASSYNEQFFGPGTRLTVL.

The chain is built from TRBV9 and TRBJ1-5; D not resolved. This CDR3 comprises 14 residues. The V gene's germline CDR1 is SGDLS and CDR2 YYNGEE. V gave up 3 bases and J gave up 3 bases, with 10 bases separating them. CDR3 sequence (DNA): TGTGCCAGCAGCGACTCCGGGAACAATCAGCCCCAGCATTTT. It translates to CASSDSGNNQPQHF.

The rearrangement uses TRBV11-3 and TRBJ1-1; D gene ambiguous. Germline-derived CDR1 and CDR2 are SGHNT and YENEEA. The CDR3 is made up of 10 amino acids. Trimming shortened V by 8 bases and J by 1 base, and 2 bases separated the two germline ends. CDR3 nucleotides: TGTGCCAGCCGGAACACTGAAGCTTTCTTT. As protein: CASRNTEAFF.

The V call is TRBV7-2, the J call TRBJ2-7, with D perhaps matching TRBD1 (6 bases). Germline lookup yields CDR1 SGHTA and CDR2 FQGNSA. The CDR3 runs 14 residues. Trimming stripped 5 bases from V and 2 bases from J, with 13 bases between. CDR3 in amino acids: CASSIGGTTYEQYF. As DNA, the CDR3 is TGTGCCAGCAGCATAGGGGGTACTACCTACGAGCAGTACTTC.

In this sample, this clone turned up once. The chain has TRBV28 and TRBJ2-7, with TRBD1 as a possible D gene (5 bases). The germline CDR1 and CDR2 sequences are MDHEN and SYDVKM. CDR3 size: 16 residues. Trimming removed 3 bases from V and 0 bases from J, with 15 bases in between. CDR3 DNA sequence: TGTGCCAGCAGTTTCGTTCGGCGCAGGGTCTCCTACGAGCAGTACTTC. Its translation is CASSFVRRRVSYEQYF.